These 14 T cell receptor beta chains were sequenced from one sample in a study of cytomegalovirus exposure and HLA in healthy donors. The PCR contained 60 Vbeta and 13 Jbeta primers. TCRdb's copy holds only in-frame clones and misses some; the assay was immunoSEQ multiplex PCR. The sample yields approximately 95,000 clones, about 78% seen once. Sequenced sample: PBMCs. These receptors originate from a woman aged 35 to 49 in good health and CMV-seropositive.

Concerning this clone itself: The junction departs from germline at one end; a sequencing error may be responsible. The chain links TRBV28 to TRBJ1-5; D unclear. The CDR3 spans 11 residues. Looked up from germline, CDR1 is MDHEN and CDR2 is SYDVKM. CDR3 amino acids: CVSSFDQPQHF. CDR3 DNA: TGTGTCAGCAGTTTCGATCAGCCCCAGCATTTT.

The rearrangement uses TRBV6-4 and TRBJ2-3; 12 bases fit TRBD2. V gave up 6 bases and J gave up 3 bases; unmatched junction bases: 7. The CDR3 has 16 residues. CDR1 MRHNA and CDR2 SNTAGT come from the germline V gene. CDR3 coding DNA: TGTGCCAGCAGGGCGACTAGCGGGAGCACGACAGATACGCAGTATTTT. Amino acids: CASRATSGSTTDTQYF.

This rearrangement joins TRBV5-6 to TRBJ2-1; TRBD1 aligns across 9 bases. In germline, CDR1 is SGHDT, CDR2 YYEEEE. This CDR3 is 13 amino acids long. Losses at the gene ends were 5 bases for V and 8 bases for J; bases not matched to a gene: 5. CDR3 amino acids: CASRRDRVDEQFF. The CDR3 DNA sequence: TGTGCCAGCAGACGGGACAGGGTCGATGAGCAGTTCTTC.

The gene calls are TRBV5-5 and TRBJ1-5; 7 bases line up with TRBD1. V shed 2 bases, J shed 6 bases, and the junction held 8 bases outside the gene matches. This CDR3 spans 15 amino acids. Per the germline V gene, CDR1 is SGHKS and CDR2 is YYEKEE (reference sequence). The CDR3 coding sequence is TGTGCCAGCAGCTTCGTGTCAGGGGGGAGTCAGCCCCAGCATTTT. This sequence encodes CASSFVSGGSQPQHF.

The chain uses TRBV5-1 and TRBJ2-3, with 7 bases fitting TRBD2. Trimming removed 5 bases from V and 0 bases from J; junction bases left unmatched: 6. Germline V gene data show CDR1 as SGHRS and CDR2 as YFSETQ. This CDR3 contains 15 residues. CDR3: CASRTISGSTDTQYF. The CDR3 DNA is TGCGCCAGCAGGACCATTAGCGGGAGCACAGATACGCAGTATTTT.

V gene TRBV11-3 combines with J gene TRBJ1-4; D is undetermined. The germline V and J ends were trimmed by 3 bases and 0 bases, with 8 bases remaining between them. Germline CDR1 SGHNT, CDR2 YENEEA. This CDR3 is built from 15 residues. The CDR3 region is CASSLGLTTNEKLFF. The CDR3 DNA follows: TGTGCCAGCAGCTTGGGCTTAACAACTAATGAAAAACTGTTTTTT.

The gene calls are TRBV6-5 and TRBJ2-7, with 7 bases aligning to TRBD2. The V segment lost 5 bases and the J segment 2 bases; nucleotides outside the gene matches: 6. Germline V gene lookup returns CDR1 MNHEY and CDR2 SVGAGI. The CDR3 totals 14 residues. CDR3 DNA: TGTGCCAGCAGTCCACTAGCGACACCCTACGAGCAGTACTTC. As protein: CASSPLATPYEQYF.

The CDR3 DNA reads as TGTGCCAGCAGTTTCAGGACGGGGGAGACCCAGTACTTC. This translates into CASSFRTGETQYF. The chain joins TRBV27 to TRBJ2-5, with D maybe TRBD2 (5 bases). CDR3 size: 13 residues. With 3 bases removed from V and 5 bases from J, the gap between germline ends came to 10 bases. CDR1 is MNHEY and CDR2 is SMNVEV in the germline V gene (reference sequence).

The chain employs TRBV28 and TRBJ2-1; 12 bases are shared with TRBD2. The J segment lost 6 bases and the V segment lost 5 bases, leaving 11 bases of the junction unmatched. CDR3 size: 17 residues. CDR1 is MDHEN, CDR2 SYDVKM, per germline. CDR3 coding DNA: TGTGCCAGCAGTCCCACGGTCGGACTAGCGGGACTCAATGAGCAGTTCTTC. Protein sequence: CASSPTVGLAGLNEQFF. Using reference TRBV28 and TRBJ2-1 for the parts outside the CDR3, the full variable domain is DVKVTQSSRYLVKRTGEKVFLECVQDMDHENMFWYRQDPGLGLRLIYFSYDVKMKEKGDIPEGYSVSREKKERFSLILESASTNQTSMYLCASSPTVGLAGLNEQFFGPGTRLTVL.

V gene TRBV30 combines with J gene TRBJ1-2; D is perhaps TRBD1 (6 bases). The CDR3 length is 13 residues. The germline V gene encodes CDR1 GTSNPN and CDR2 SVGIG (reference sequence). The ends were cut back, 1 base at V and 7 bases at J, with 13 bases in the middle. CDR3: CAWSDRERGGYTF. The CDR3 coding sequence is TGTGCCTGGAGTGACAGGGAGCGGGGTGGCTACACCTTC.

The J gene is TRBJ2-7, the V gene TRBV11-2; D may be TRBD2 (5 bases). There are 15 residues in the CDR3. CDR1 and CDR2 (germline): SGHAT, FQNNGV. V lost 3 bases, J lost 3 bases, and 15 bases lay in between. As DNA, the CDR3 is TGTGCCAGCAGCTTGGAAGGGAGCGTCCTCTACGAGCAGTACTTC. This sequence encodes CASSLEGSVLYEQYF.

The chain joins TRBV18 to TRBJ1-5, with 8 bases matching TRBD1. The germline V gene has CDR1 KGHSH and CDR2 LQKENI. Trimming cost V 5 bases and J 6 bases; bases outside gene matches: 9. CDR3 length equals 15 residues. The CDR3 protein is CASSTGTGGFQPQHF. CDR3 DNA sequence: TGTGCCAGCTCAACCGGGACAGGAGGTTTTCAGCCCCAGCATTTT.

As concerns this clone: Other DNA sequences in the sample encode the same CDR3. The chain joins TRBV18 to TRBJ2-7; D not certain. This CDR3 has 12 residues. The V end lost 3 bases, the J end lost 0 bases, and 3 bases lay between the germline ends. Germline-derived CDR1 and CDR2 are KGHSH and LQKENI. CDR3 sequence reads: CASSPSSYEQYF. The CDR3 DNA reads as TGTGCCAGCTCACCGAGCTCCTACGAGCAGTACTTC.

The chain joins TRBV27 to TRBJ2-7; 7 nucleotides agree with TRBD2. The CDR3 loop spans 15 amino acids. V trimming: 3 bases; J trimming: 4 bases; junction bases outside the gene matches: 9. Looked up from germline, CDR1 is MNHEY and CDR2 is SMNVEV (reference sequence). The CDR3 loop is CASSFQSGISYEQYF. In DNA, the CDR3 is TGTGCCAGCAGTTTCCAAAGCGGGATTAGTTACGAGCAGTACTTC.